This TCR beta chain was obtained from a study of blood T cell repertoires in COVID-19. Overall study: PBMCs, B-cell-depleted T cells, or T cells were the source of the cDNA or gDNA that made up the material.

Remarks on this clone: The same CDR3 also results from other DNA sequences found in this sample.

Sequencing used immunoSEQ multiplex PCR; TCRdb keeps in-frame clones, though not all of them. Altogether 220,000 or so clones are present, about 80% being singletons, with the ten largest covering 1.5% to 2%. The ends lost 1 base at V and 0 bases at J; junction bases unmatched: 2. The germline V gene has CDR1 KGHSH and CDR2 LQKENI. The CDR3 covers 15 residues. The sample was peripheral blood. This clonotype was obtained from a woman aged 80 or older with acute or convalescent COVID-19. This rearrangement joins TRBV18 to TRBJ1-1, with TRBD1 matching 7 bases. The DNA of the CDR3 is TGTGCCAGCTCACCACTGGGACAGCTGAACACTGAAGCTTTCTTT. Amino acid sequence: CASSPLGQLNTEAFF.